The text below deals with one T cell receptor beta chain. Its antigen target is currently unknown. Compared with germline, one end of the junction differs, possibly owing to a read error. This sample was taken from a study of early T cells in non-severe SARS-CoV-2 infection (dated by TCRdb to about 2021). The study in broad terms: Bulk RNA from unsorted whole blood was used for TCR sequencing, so alpha and beta chains could not be paired.

Receptors were amplified or captured by 5' RACE. Sequencing was performed on a NextSeq 500. The TCR library protocol attached unique molecular identifiers to individual cDNA molecules to correct for sequencing error and PCR bias. Both TCR alpha and beta chains were sequenced, and tight co-correlation was observed between alpha and beta sequence abundances in each sample. On the authors' methods: V gene, J gene and CDR3 annotation of TCR sequences was performed with Decombinator V4. TCRs were defined as expanded if a significant change between any two time points was detected under a Poisson model with p below 0.0001. TCR abundances were normalised to the total number of TCRs sequenced per sample and expressed as counts per million. TRAV1-2 paired with TRAJ12, TRAJ20 or TRAJ33 defined MAIT TCRs, while TRAV10 paired with TRAJ18 defined iNKT TCRs. VDJdb, accessed 1 November 2021, was searched for CMV, EBV and SARS-CoV-2 annotated TCRs, with TCRs annotated for multiple antigens excluded. TCRdb reprocessing: public reads trimmed at Q25 with fastp, clones called with MiXCR, in-frame beta chains kept. Here each entry gathers all rows of one CDR3 protein and keeps the most common genes and DNA. V and J calls and clone size were set by TCRdb, not the authors. Counted in this sample were about 77,000 distinct CDR3 sequences; roughly 9.4% of them appeared once. About 4.6% of the sample lies in the top ten.

This was a case-control study nested in a cohort of healthcare workers in London, UK, who had nasopharyngeal swab PCR tests and blood samples taken every week. Healthcare workers were enrolled in the week of the UK lockdown, from 23 to 31 March 2020, and were followed every week for up to roughly 15 weeks. The CDR1 and CDR2 encoded by the germline V gene (reference sequence) are SEHNR and FQNEAQ. The CDR3 goes from the cysteine to the phenylalanine over 12 residues. Just CDR3 DNA is preserved here, 36 bases in frame from base 1. Summary of the overall study and its limitations: Matching against VDJdb was skewed toward anti-spike CD8 responses, likely underestimated virus-specific expansions, and missed private and CD4 specificities.

The clonotype comes from an adult who was a healthcare worker with PCR-confirmed SARS-CoV-2 infection or an uninfected control (not recorded which). Recombination linked TRBV7-9 to TRBJ2-1, with 8 middle bases fitting TRBD1. The sample comprised whole blood. CDR3 loop: CASSQVKDRGLF. The nucleotide sequence reads TGTGCCAGCAGCCAAGTCAAAGACAGGGGCCTTTTC.